A selection of T cell receptor beta chains follows, all from one sample in a study of T cells after yellow fever vaccination. TCRdb ran MiXCR on the 5' RACE reads and lists one entry per CDR3 protein. The table shows approximately 300,000 distinct CDR3 sequences, with around a tenth occurring only once. The sequencing here drew on CD4+ T cells sorted from PBMCs, taken 45 days after the yellow fever booster vaccination. The receptors here all came from a young man who received the YFV17D yellow fever vaccine. Each CDR3 is given with its conserved first and last residue. The order of the fields is V gene, clone size, D gene, J gene, CDR3 DNA, CDR3 protein. D genes are given only for firm matches. The size field is filled for only some rows; it gives once, few, many or a size class.

TRBV5-6	NA	TRBD2	TRBJ2-4	TGTGCCAGCAGCCTGTTGGGGGGGTGGGACAAAAACATTCAGTACTTC	CASSLLGGWDKNIQYF
TRBV5-6	few	NA	TRBJ2-5	TGTGCCAGCAGCTTGGAGTTCCGAGAGACCCAGTACTTC	CASSLEFRETQYF
TRBV23-1	NA	NA	TRBJ1-1	TGCGCCAGCAGTCAACCCCGCCGGACAGAGGGGAACACTGAAGCTTTCTTT	CASSQPRRTEGNTEAFF
TRBV18	many	NA	TRBJ2-5	TGTGCCAGCTCACCTCCCCTAGGGGAAGAGACCCAGTACTTC	CASSPPLGEETQYF
TRBV19	NA	NA	TRBJ1-1	TGTGCCAGTAGTATGGGGGAGGACACTGAAGCTTTCTTT	CASSMGEDTEAFF
TRBV6-2/TRBV6-3	NA	TRBD2	TRBJ2-7	TGTGCCAGCAGTGACTTGAAAGCGGGACCCTCCTACGAGCAGTACTTC	CASSDLKAGPSYEQYF
TRBV6-1	few	NA	TRBJ1-5	TGTGCCAGCAGTGCCCCCGGGACACTAAGCAATCAGCCCCAGCATTTT	CASSAPGTLSNQPQHF
TRBV29-1	few	NA	TRBJ2-3	TGCAGCGTTGGGGTTACGGGGGAGAGGGCAGATACGCAGTATTTT	CSVGVTGERADTQYF
TRBV2	few	NA	TRBJ1-1	TGTGCCAGCAGTGGTAGGACTGTTGTGAACACTGAAGCTTTCTTT	CASSGRTVVNTEAFF
TRBV3-1	NA	NA	TRBJ1-6	TGTGCCAGCAGCCAAGATGCGGATTCACCCCTCCACTTT	CASSQDADSPLHF
TRBV6-6	few	TRBD1	TRBJ1-5	TGTGCCAGCAGTTACTGGACAGGGCGTGAGAATCAGCCCCAGCATTTT	CASSYWTGRENQPQHF
TRBV28	NA	NA	TRBJ1-1	TGTGCCAGCAGTTTAGGGGGCACATCTGGCGCTGAAGCTTTCTTT	CASSLGGTSGAEAFF
TRBV3-1	few	NA	TRBJ1-4	TGTGCCAGCAGCCAAGGATGGGTGGAAAAACTGTTTTTT	CASSQGWVEKLFF
TRBV5-1	many	TRBD2	TRBJ2-3	TGCGCCAGCAGCTTCCAGCGGGGAGGCACAGATACGCAGTATTTT	CASSFQRGGTDTQYF
TRBV20-1	many	NA	TRBJ2-7	TGCAGTGCTAGATACATCGAGCAGTACTTC	CSARYIEQYF
TRBV5-1	few	NA	TRBJ2-6	TGCGCCAGCAGTACCGAGGCGACCTCTGGGGCCAACGTCCTGACTTTC	CASSTEATSGANVLTF
TRBV7-2	NA	NA	TRBJ2-5	TGTGCCAGCCGGATTAGCGCAGGAGAGACCCAGTACTTC	CASRISAGETQYF
TRBV18	few	NA	TRBJ1-2	TGTGCCAGCTCGGAACAGGGTGGAGAGCTCTATGGCTACACCTTC	CASSEQGGELYGYTF
TRBV11-2	many	NA	TRBJ1-1	TGTGCCAGCAGCTTAGATACAGCCGAAGCTTTCTTT	CASSLDTAEAFF
TRBV9	NA	TRBD2	TRBJ2-1	TGTGCCAGCAGCGACCCCGGGACTAGGATCAATGAGCAGTTCTTC	CASSDPGTRINEQFF
TRBV20-1	NA	NA	TRBJ2-3	TGCAGTGCTAGTGTCCCCCCGGCTAGCCTTATCACAGATACGCAGTATTTT	CSASVPPASLITDTQYF
TRBV6-6	NA	NA	TRBJ2-6	TGTGCCAGCAGTTACCCATTTGGGGCCAACGTCCTGACTTTC	CASSYPFGANVLTF
TRBV2	few	TRBD1	TRBJ1-1	TGTGCCAGCAGCGCAAGGGACAGATCTGACACTGAAGCTTTCTTT	CASSARDRSDTEAFF
TRBV11-2	few	NA	TRBJ1-2	TGTGCCAGCAGCATGGGGGGGTTCTATGGCTACACCTTC	CASSMGGFYGYTF
TRBV5-5	few	NA	TRBJ1-4	TGTGCCAGCAGCTTGGCGGGTGAAAAACTGTTTTTT	CASSLAGEKLFF
TRBV7-2	NA	TRBD1	TRBJ1-3	TGTGCCAGCAGCGCTCGACAGGGTCTCTCTGGAAACACCATATATTTT	CASSARQGLSGNTIYF
TRBV5-1	NA	NA	TRBJ2-5	TGCGCCAGCACCATTGCCAGTTCGGCGCAAGAGACCCAGTACTTC	CASTIASSAQETQYF
TRBV11-3	few	TRBD2	TRBJ2-1	TGTGCCAGCAGCTCTTTCGGGGGGGGACGTGAGCAGTTCTTC	CASSSFGGGREQFF
TRBV25-1	few	NA	TRBJ1-3	TGTGCCAGCAGTGATGCGCGAGGGGTTGACACCATATATTTT	CASSDARGVDTIYF